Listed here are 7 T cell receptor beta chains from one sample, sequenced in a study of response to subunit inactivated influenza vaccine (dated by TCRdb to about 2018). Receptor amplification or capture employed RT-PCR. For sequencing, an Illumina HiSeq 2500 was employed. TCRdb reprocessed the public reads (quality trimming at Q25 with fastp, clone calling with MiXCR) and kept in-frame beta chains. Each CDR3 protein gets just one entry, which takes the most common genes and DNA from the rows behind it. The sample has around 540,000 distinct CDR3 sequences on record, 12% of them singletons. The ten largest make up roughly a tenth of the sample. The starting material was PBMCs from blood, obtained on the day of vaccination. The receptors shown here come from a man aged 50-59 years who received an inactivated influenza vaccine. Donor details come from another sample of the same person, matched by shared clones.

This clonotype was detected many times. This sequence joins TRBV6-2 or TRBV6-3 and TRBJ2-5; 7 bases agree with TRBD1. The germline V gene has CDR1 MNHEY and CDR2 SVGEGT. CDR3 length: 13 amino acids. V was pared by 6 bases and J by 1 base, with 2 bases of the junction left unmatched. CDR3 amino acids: CASRHRGQETQYF. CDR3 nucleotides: TGTGCCAGCAGACACAGGGGCCAAGAGACCCAGTACTTC.

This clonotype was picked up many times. This CDR3 is CASSQGGTGRNTIYF. DNA of the CDR3: TGTGCCAGCAGCCAAGGAGGGACAGGGAGGAACACCATATATTTT. The rearrangement uses TRBV14 and TRBJ1-3; 9 nucleotides line up with TRBD1. The length of the CDR3 is 15 residues. With V trimmed by 1 base and J by 7 bases, 5 bases remained unmatched. Per germline, CDR1 SGHDN and CDR2 FVKESK.

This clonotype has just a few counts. The CDR3 loop is CASSLDGQGYGYTF. CDR3 bases: TGCGCCAGCAGCCTCGATGGACAGGGTTATGGCTACACCTTC. The rearrangement joins TRBV5-1 to TRBJ1-2, with 8 positions matching TRBD1. Trimming took 4 bases from V and 5 from J; bases not matched to a gene: 7. The CDR3 covers 14 residues. Germline CDR1 and CDR2: SGHRS and YFSETQ.

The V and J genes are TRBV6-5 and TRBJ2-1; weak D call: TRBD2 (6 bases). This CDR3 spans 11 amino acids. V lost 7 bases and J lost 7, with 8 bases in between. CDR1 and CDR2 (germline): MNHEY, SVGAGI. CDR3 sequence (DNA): TGTGCCAGCAAGCGGGCAAATGAGCAGTTCTTC. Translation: CASKRANEQFF.

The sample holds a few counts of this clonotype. CDR3 residues: CASSFWGRAGSSYEQYF. CDR3 coding DNA: TGTGCCAGCAGTTTTTGGGGAAGAGCGGGTAGCTCCTACGAGCAGTACTTC. V gene TRBV27 combines with J gene TRBJ2-7; weak D call: TRBD2 (6 bases). Trimming cost V 3 bases and J 0 bases, with 18 bases left between them. The CDR3 consists of 17 residues. In germline, CDR1 is MNHEY, CDR2 SMNVEV (reference sequence).

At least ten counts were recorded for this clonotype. The CDR3 sequence: CSVLNTSNQPQHF. The CDR3 nucleotides read TGCAGCGTTCTCAATACTAGCAATCAGCCCCAGCATTTT. J is TRBJ1-5 and V is TRBV29-1; D remains unclear. Between the trimmed V and J ends, which lost 5 bases and 0 bases, there was a span of 8 bases. The CDR3 covers 13 residues. Germline CDR1 SQVTM, CDR2 ANQGSEA.

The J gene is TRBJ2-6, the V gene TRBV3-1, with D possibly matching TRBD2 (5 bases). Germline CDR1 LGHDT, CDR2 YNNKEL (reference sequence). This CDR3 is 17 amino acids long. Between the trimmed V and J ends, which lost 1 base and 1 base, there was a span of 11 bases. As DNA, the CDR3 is TGTGCCAGCAGCCAAGCTCAAGGAGGATCTGGGGCCAACGTCCTGACTTTC. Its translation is CASSQAQGGSGANVLTF.